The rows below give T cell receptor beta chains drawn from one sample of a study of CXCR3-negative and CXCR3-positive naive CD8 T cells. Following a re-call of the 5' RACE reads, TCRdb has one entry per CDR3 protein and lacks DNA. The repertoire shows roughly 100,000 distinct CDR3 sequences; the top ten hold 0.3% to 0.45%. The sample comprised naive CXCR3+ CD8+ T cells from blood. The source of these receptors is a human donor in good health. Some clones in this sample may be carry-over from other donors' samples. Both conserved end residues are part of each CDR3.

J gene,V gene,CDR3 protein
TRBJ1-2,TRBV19,CASSHGVRGYGYTF
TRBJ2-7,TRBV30,CAWSSETSVTYEQYF
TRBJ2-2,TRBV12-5,CASGWQRLAGTNTGELFF
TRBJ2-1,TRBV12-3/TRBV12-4,CASSHGGAYNEQFF
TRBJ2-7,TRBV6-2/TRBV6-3,CASSTSGGAGEQYF
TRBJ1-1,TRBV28,CASLYQGSEAFF
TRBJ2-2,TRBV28,CASTKAGRTGELFF
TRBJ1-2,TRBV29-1,CSAHVGGGYGYTF
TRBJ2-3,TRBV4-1,CASSQEGRGTANIF
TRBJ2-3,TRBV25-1,CASSRLGGTDTQYF
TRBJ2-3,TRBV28,CASSFEGTSGRSSSGTDTQYF
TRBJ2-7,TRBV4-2,CASSQEGGWDRAYEQYF
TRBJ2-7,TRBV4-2,CASSQGLGSSYEQYF
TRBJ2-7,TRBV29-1,CSVEDRDREYEQYF
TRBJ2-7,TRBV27,CASSLSGTGIYEQYF
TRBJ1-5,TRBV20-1,CSARDRGEGQPQHF
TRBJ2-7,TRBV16,CASSPPSGGAAYEQYF
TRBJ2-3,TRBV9,CASPRIDLKYF
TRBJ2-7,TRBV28,CASSFSPSGVLSYEQYF
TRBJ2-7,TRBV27,CASSSRTGTYEQYF
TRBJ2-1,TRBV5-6,CASSFTGDEYNEQFF
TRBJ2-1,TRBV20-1,CSASVSNEQFF
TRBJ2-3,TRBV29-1,CSVELFLAGDSGGTQYF
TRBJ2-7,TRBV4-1,CASSLRDSSYEQYF
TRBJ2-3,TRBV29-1,CSVREFTDTQYF
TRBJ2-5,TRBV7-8,CASSLVQGTSGGAGETQYF
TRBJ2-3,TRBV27,CASRGTGASTDTQYF